This TCR beta chain was captured in a study of OX40 agonist ivuxolimab in advanced cancers. Overall study context: Patients were roughly 83% male with ages roughly 23 to 90, mean roughly 55. Study-wide findings and caveats: The authors also found low normalized T-cell clonal expansion in some nonresponders. Expanded clones were, on average, more numerous in CD8+ T cells than in CD4+.

As regards this clone: Its target is unknown.

The V segment lost 3 bases and the J segment 6 bases; nucleotides outside the gene matches: 8. The germline V gene encodes CDR1 LNHNV and CDR2 YYDKDF (reference sequence). The CDR3 length is 14 residues. Method: immunoSEQ multiplex PCR; TCRdb's copy keeps in-frame clones and lacks some. Of about 50,000 clones listed, roughly 93% were seen once; the top ten hold approximately 23%. The sequence was collected from an adult with an advanced solid tumor such as melanoma, head and neck, liver or kidney cancer. This rearrangement joins TRBV15 to TRBJ2-7, with 7 bases matching TRBD1. Material: CD4+ or CD8+ T cells sorted from blood, obtained in a trial of the OX40 agonist ivuxolimab. The CDR3 DNA follows: TGTGCCACCAGCAGGGGCCGACAGGGTGGCGAGCAGTACTTC. This codes for CATSRGRQGGEQYF.